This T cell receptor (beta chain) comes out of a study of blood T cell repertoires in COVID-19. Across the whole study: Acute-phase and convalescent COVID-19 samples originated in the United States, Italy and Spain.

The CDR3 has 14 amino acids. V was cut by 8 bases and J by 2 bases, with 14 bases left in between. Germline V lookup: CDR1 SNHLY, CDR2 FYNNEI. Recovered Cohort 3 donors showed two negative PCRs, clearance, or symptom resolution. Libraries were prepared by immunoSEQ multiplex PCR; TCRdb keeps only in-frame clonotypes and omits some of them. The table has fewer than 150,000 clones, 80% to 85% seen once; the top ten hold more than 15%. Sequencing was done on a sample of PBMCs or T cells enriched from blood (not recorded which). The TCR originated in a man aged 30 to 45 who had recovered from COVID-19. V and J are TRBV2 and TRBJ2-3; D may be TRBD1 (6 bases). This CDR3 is CASVDSINTDTQYF. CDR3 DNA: TGTGCCAGCGTGGACAGCATTAACACAGATACGCAGTATTTT.